The clone carrying this T cell receptor beta chain has more than one count but fewer than ten. The use of a sample-barcoded 5' primer and a J-beta primer mix characterized a second PCR of roughly 6 to 11 cycles. Unique molecular identifiers of 12 random nucleotides labeled each cDNA. TCRdb processed the 5' RACE reads anew with MiXCR; each CDR3 protein has one entry. In the table there are about 1.8 million distinct CDR3 sequences, 40% to 55% of which are singletons. The data belong to a study of blood T cells in healthy people across ages. Sequencing was carried out using blood. The receptor comes from a middle-aged woman in good health.

The CDR3 nucleotides read TGCAGCGTTGCAGGGCGGTCGGCCAAAAACATTCAGTACTTC. Residues: CSVAGRSAKNIQYF. V usage is TRBV29-1 and J usage is TRBJ2-4, with TRBD1 as a possible D gene (5 bases). The CDR3 consists of 14 residues. Germline V gene data show CDR1 as SQVTM and CDR2 as ANQGSEA. Trimming cost V 4 bases and J 1 base, with 11 bases left between them.